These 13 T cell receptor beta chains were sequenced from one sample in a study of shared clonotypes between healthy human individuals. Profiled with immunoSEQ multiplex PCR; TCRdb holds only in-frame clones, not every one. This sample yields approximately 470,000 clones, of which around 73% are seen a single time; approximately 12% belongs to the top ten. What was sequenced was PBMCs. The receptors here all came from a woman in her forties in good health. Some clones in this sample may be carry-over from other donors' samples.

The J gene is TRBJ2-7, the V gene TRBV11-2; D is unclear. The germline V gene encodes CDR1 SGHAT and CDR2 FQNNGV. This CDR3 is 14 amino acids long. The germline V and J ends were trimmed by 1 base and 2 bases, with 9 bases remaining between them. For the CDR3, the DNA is TGTGCCAGCAGCTTAGGGCGACATCCCTACGAGCAGTACTTC. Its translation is CASSLGRHPYEQYF.

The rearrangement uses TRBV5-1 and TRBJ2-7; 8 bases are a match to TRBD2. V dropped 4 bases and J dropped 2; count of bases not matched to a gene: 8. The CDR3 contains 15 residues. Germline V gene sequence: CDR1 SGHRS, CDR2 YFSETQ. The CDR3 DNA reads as TGCGCCAGCAGCCGGCGGGAGGCGAGTCCCTACGAGCAGTACTTC. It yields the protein CASSRREASPYEQYF.

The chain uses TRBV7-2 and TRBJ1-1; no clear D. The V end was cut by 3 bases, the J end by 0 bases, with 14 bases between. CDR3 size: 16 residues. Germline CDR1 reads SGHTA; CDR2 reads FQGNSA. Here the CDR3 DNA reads TGTGCCAGCAGCTTGGAGGGTGGAGGGCTGAACACTGAAGCTTTCTTT. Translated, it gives CASSLEGGGLNTEAFF.

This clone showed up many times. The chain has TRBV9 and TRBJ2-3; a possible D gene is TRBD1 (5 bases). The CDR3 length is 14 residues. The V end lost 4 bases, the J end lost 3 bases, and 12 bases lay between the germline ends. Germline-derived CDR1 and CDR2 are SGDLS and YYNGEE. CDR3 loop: CASSKPGITDTQYF. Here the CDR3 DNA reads TGTGCCAGCAGCAAGCCAGGGATTACAGATACGCAGTATTTT.

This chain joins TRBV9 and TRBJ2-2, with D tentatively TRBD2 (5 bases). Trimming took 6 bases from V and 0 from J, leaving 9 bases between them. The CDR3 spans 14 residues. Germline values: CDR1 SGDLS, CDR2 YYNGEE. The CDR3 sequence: CASTRTPNTGELFF. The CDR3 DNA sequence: TGTGCCAGCACCCGGACTCCGAACACCGGGGAGCTGTTTTTT.

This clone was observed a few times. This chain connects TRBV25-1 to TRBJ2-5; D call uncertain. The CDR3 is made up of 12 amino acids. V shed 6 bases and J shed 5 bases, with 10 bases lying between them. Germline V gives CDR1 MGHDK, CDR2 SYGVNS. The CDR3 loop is CASSEIRETQYF. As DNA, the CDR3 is TGTGCCAGCAGCGAAATAAGGGAGACCCAGTACTTC.

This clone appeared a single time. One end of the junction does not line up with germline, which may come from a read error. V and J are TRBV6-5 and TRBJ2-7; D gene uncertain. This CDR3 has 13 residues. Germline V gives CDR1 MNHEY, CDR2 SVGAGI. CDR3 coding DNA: TGTGTCAGCAGTTACGACGTCTCCTACGAGCAGTACTTC. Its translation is CVSSYDVSYEQYF.

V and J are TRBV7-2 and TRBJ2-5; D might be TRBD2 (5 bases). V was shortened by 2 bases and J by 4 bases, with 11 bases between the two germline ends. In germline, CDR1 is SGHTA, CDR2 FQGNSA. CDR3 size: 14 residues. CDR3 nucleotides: TGTGCCAGCAGCTTACGGAGGACGGGAGAGACCCAGTACTTC. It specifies CASSLRRTGETQYF.

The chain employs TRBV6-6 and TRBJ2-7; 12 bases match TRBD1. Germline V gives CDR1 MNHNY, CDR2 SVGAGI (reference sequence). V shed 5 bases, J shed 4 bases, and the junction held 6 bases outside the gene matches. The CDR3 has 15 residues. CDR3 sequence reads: CASSKPGQGAYEQYF. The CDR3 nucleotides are TGTGCCAGCAGTAAGCCGGGACAGGGGGCTTACGAGCAGTACTTC.

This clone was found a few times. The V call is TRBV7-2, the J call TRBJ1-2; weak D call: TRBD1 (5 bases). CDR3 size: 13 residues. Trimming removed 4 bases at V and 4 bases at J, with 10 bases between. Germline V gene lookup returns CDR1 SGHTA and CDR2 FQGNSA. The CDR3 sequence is CASSSRGGYGYTF. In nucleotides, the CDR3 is TGTGCCAGCAGCTCAAGGGGCGGCTATGGCTACACCTTC.

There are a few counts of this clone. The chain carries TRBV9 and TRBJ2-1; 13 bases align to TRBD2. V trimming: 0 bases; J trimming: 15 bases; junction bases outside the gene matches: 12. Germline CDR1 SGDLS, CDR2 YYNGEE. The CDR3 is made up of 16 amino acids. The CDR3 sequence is CASSVDVGGLAGYLFF. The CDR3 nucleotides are TGTGCCAGCAGCGTAGACGTGGGGGGACTAGCGGGATATTTGTTCTTC.

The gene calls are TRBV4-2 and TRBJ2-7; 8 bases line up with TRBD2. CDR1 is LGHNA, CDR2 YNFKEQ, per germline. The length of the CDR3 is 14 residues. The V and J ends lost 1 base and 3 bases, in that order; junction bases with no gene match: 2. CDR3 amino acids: CASSQVSGGYEQYF. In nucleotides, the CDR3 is TGTGCCAGCAGCCAAGTGAGCGGGGGCTACGAGCAGTACTTC.

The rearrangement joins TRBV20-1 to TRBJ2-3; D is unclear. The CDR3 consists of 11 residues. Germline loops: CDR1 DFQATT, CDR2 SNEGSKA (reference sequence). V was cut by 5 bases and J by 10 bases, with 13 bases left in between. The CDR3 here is CSAGRPTAQYF. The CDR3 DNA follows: TGCAGTGCTGGCCGCCCCACCGCGCAGTATTTT.